This TCR beta chain stems from a study of T cells in tuberculosis. Looking at the study overall: This South African cohort compared adolescents with or without latent tuberculosis against adults with active tuberculosis. Blood was taken before or within 7 days of anti-tuberculosis therapy. Study findings and constraints: Active tuberculosis patients had shorter CDR3-alpha; the beta difference was nonsignificant. Samples were chosen by availability of cryopreserved specimens.

The germline V gene encodes CDR1 MGHRA and CDR2 YSYEKL. Trimming took off 0 bases at V and 3 bases at J, with 12 bases between the two ends. This CDR3 comprises 15 residues. About this clone itself: Its antigen remains unidentified.

Time point: new active TB diagnosis, blood taken before or within 7 days of starting treatment. Profiling relied on immunoSEQ multiplex PCR, and the TCRdb table lists in-frame clones only, not all of them. Seen here are some 30,000 clones, about 82% observed once, and the top ten hold 5.2%. This TCR came from an adult with tuberculosis. Material: PBMCs, obtained at tuberculosis diagnosis. J is TRBJ2-7 and V is TRBV4-1; TRBD2 is a possible D gene (5 bases). As DNA, the CDR3 is TGCGCCAGCAGCCAAGATGAGAGGGAAGACTACGAGCAGTACTTC. As protein: CASSQDEREDYEQYF.